This entry lists 9 T cell receptor beta chains sequenced from one sample in a study of cytotoxic CD8 clonotypes in ibrutinib-treated CLL. Generated by immunoSEQ multiplex PCR, the TCRdb table keeps only in-frame clones and is missing some. Among approximately 200,000 clones listed, 72% were seen once. Source: PBMCs, taken after 24 months of ibrutinib treatment. The receptors here all came from a human donor with chronic lymphocytic leukemia.

The chain links TRBV7-2 to TRBJ2-3, with 8 positions matching TRBD2. The trim removed 1 base at V and 5 bases at J, leaving 8 bases unmatched. This CDR3 has 16 amino acids. In germline, CDR1 is SGHTA, CDR2 FQGNSA. CDR3 in amino acids: CASSLGQTSGRDTQYF. CDR3 coding DNA: TGTGCCAGCAGCTTAGGTCAAACTAGCGGAAGAGATACGCAGTATTTT.

This chain joins TRBV11-1 and TRBJ2-7; TRBD1 matches at 11 bases. The V gene's germline CDR1 is SGHAT and CDR2 FQDESV (reference sequence). The CDR3 has 14 amino acids. V lost 4 bases, J lost 2 bases, and 1 base stayed unmatched. CDR3 nucleotide sequence: TGTGCCAGCAGCTGGACAGGGGGCACCTACGAGCAGTACTTC. Translated, it gives CASSWTGGTYEQYF.

Here the CDR3 DNA reads TGCGCCAGCATCAGAAGAACGGGGACCCAGTACTTC. It is translated as CASIRRTGTQYF. This sequence joins TRBV5-1 and TRBJ2-5; no reliable D call. The CDR3 extends over 12 amino acids. CDR1 is SGHRS and CDR2 is YFSETQ in the germline V gene. V lost 6 bases to trimming and J lost 7 bases, with 13 bases between them.

The chain recombines TRBV5-4 with TRBJ2-7; D not certain. Germline V gene lookup returns CDR1 SGHNT and CDR2 YYREEE (reference sequence). The CDR3 sequence is 13 residues long. Trimming shortened V by 5 bases and J by 0 bases, and 9 bases separated the two germline ends. Here the CDR3 reads CASRTADSYEQYF. The CDR3 nucleotides read TGTGCCAGCAGGACCGCAGACTCCTACGAGCAGTACTTC.

V and J are TRBV19 and TRBJ2-7; either TRBD1 or TRBD2 may fit D (5 bases each). The CDR3 is 13 amino acids. V was cut by 3 bases and J by 4 bases, with 10 bases left in between. CDR1 is LNHDA, CDR2 SQIVND, per germline (reference sequence). The CDR3 nucleotides read TGTGCCAGTAGTATGAGGGACGGATACGAGCAGTACTTC. Translation gives CASSMRDGYEQYF.

The chain recombines TRBV7-8 with TRBJ1-2; 9 bases align to TRBD1. The V gene end was trimmed by 5 bases and the J gene end by 6 bases; junction bases not matched to a gene: 13. This CDR3 region has 16 residues. The V gene's germline CDR1 is SGHVS and CDR2 FQNEAQ. This chain's CDR3 is CASSQSRDRARNGYTF. In DNA, the CDR3 is TGTGCCAGCAGCCAGTCCCGGGACAGGGCGAGAAATGGCTACACCTTC.

The sample holds one count of this clone. This chain joins TRBV5-4 and TRBJ2-1; 13 nucleotides align to TRBD2. CDR3 length: 17 amino acids. V lost 4 bases to trimming and J lost 5 bases; unmatched junction nucleotides: 9. The germline V gene has CDR1 SGHNT and CDR2 YYREEE (reference sequence). CDR3 DNA: TGTGCCAGCAGCCGCGTTTTCGGACTAGCGGGAGACAATGAGCAGTTCTTC. This codes for CASSRVFGLAGDNEQFF.

The V call is TRBV5-1, the J call TRBJ2-3, with D unclear. Germline V CDR1 and CDR2: SGHRS, YFSETQ. The V end was cut by 4 bases, the J end by 6 bases, with 9 bases between. This CDR3 contains 12 residues. This CDR3 reads CASSMDLDTQYF. The CDR3 DNA is TGCGCCAGCAGCATGGACCTCGATACGCAGTATTTT.

In this sample, this clone turned up a few times. V gene TRBV30 combines with J gene TRBJ1-1; the D is unclear. Germline CDR1 is GTSNPN and CDR2 is SVGIG (reference sequence). This CDR3 comprises 12 residues. V was clipped by 3 bases and J by 3 bases, with 8 bases between them. CDR3: CAWRFWHTEAFF. In nucleotides, the CDR3 is TGTGCCTGGAGATTCTGGCACACTGAAGCTTTCTTT. The full variable domain, with the rest looked up from reference TRBV30 and TRBJ1-1, is SQTIHQWPATLVQPVGSPLSLECTVEGTSNPNLYWYRQAAGRGLQLLFYSVGIGQISSEVPQNLSASRPQDRQFILSSKKLLLSDSGFYLCAWRFWHTEAFFGQGTRLTVV.